Only one count was recorded for the clone carrying this T cell receptor beta chain. The table came from immunoSEQ multiplex PCR; TCRdb's copy has only in-frame clones and leaves some out. The repertoire includes roughly 200,000 clones, about 80% of them detected once, and approximately 4.8% sits in the top ten. The data belong to a study of blood T cell repertoires in COVID-19. The wider study: The study drew acute and convalescent COVID-19 samples from the United States, Italy and Spain.

The sample consisted of peripheral blood. The TCR comes from a man between 50 and 59 years old with active or convalescent COVID-19.

This CDR3 reads CASSPQGLAGGIDGELFF. DNA of the CDR3: TGTGCCAGCAGCCCCCAGGGACTAGCGGGGGGGATAGACGGGGAGCTGTTTTTT. The V and J genes are TRBV7-3 and TRBJ2-2; 16 positions match TRBD2. The J segment lost 7 bases and the V segment lost 5 bases, leaving 10 bases of the junction unmatched. The CDR3 is 18 amino acids. Germline V gene sequence: CDR1 SGHTA, CDR2 FQGTGA.